A selection of T cell receptor beta chains follows, all from one sample in a study of blood T cell repertoires in COVID-19. The method was immunoSEQ multiplex PCR; TCRdb's version includes in-frame clones alone and lacks a portion of them. The sample has about 200,000 clones; more than 70% are singletons. Sequenced material: PBMCs or T cells enriched from blood (not recorded which). These TCRs come from a woman aged 18-35 years who had recovered from COVID-19. Both conserved end residues are trimmed from each CDR3. The order of the fields is V gene, CDR3 protein.

TRBV7-9,ASSSWTDLNTGELF
TRBV9,ASSVGNPGLVYNEQF
TRBV11-2,ASSLVDFGTGAQETQY
TRBV2,ASSEFDRVNTEAF
TRBV19,ASSSLGTYGYT
TRBV5-6,ASSLQGQETQY
TRBV4-1,ASSQGDRMTDTQY
TRBV5-4,ASSYGTGGTDEQF
TRBV5-1,ASSLFLAGATLGTGELF
TRBV3-1/TRBV3-2,ASSPGGSLDTGELF
TRBV10-1,ASSEDIQRGVYNEQF
TRBV5-1,ASSAREGPWRDEQF
TRBV3-1/TRBV3-2,ASSQDSTSGRLKY
TRBV13,ASSGRGSAEAF
TRBV4-1,ASSQEGEASSNNEQF
TRBV13,ASSQTGADTQY
TRBV24-1,ATRAGDGEKLF
TRBV4-2,ASSQEGPGGRTDTQY
TRBV27,ASSPGTGLVPNYGYT
TRBV28,ASSLISGGAFTGELF
TRBV15,ATSKRQGADEKLF
TRBV28,ASSSGQAGLDGKLF
TRBV10-3,AISLGQLNTEAF
TRBV11-2,ASSSAPSVSTDTQY
TRBV3-1/TRBV3-2,ASSQDRGPYEQY
TRBV9,ASGTGGLGTEAF
TRBV5-6,ASSTGTGYQPQH
TRBV19,ASSTRLAGGYEQY
TRBV7-3,ASSLTSGGTYEQY
TRBV7-4,ASSLQGLRGNQPQH
TRBV7-9,ASSLGDSRSAF
TRBV19,ASSPSRDYGYT
TRBV11-2,ASSPYRGRSISGNTIY
TRBV6-5,ASILTDSPRNTIY
TRBV7-2,ASSSTGAGQPQH
TRBV6-2/TRBV6-3,ASSLGQRAYYEQY
TRBV5-4,ASSLTQGARSGNTIY
TRBV3-1/TRBV3-2,ASSQGGGTTKNIQY
TRBV27,ASSLQGPHNEQF
TRBV7-6,ASSPRRAYEQY
TRBV27,ASRAGPGNTIY
TRBV19,ASMVWTGGNHGYT
TRBV7-9,ASSLESGYNEQF
TRBV30,AWALGRGDTQY
TRBV7-2,ASSARGGYNEQF
TRBV6-5,ASEEYPRETQY
TRBV7-9,ASSFPDRAYEQY
TRBV14,ASSEQGPSNQPQH
TRBV2,AGTRDRAGANVLT
TRBV27,ASSLTGGWTEAF
TRBV28,ASGRAGRATTNEKLF
TRBV2,ASSEGTGLYSNQPQH
TRBV4-1,ASSQVPTVYTEAF